Listed here are 17 T cell receptor beta chains from one sample, sequenced in a study of blood T cell repertoires in COVID-19. Here immunoSEQ multiplex PCR was the method, and the copy in TCRdb shows in-frame clones only, minus some. The data show about 100,000 clones, 85% seen once. Sequencing was done on a sample of peripheral blood. Receptor source: a human donor in a cohort sampled during active COVID-19.

The J gene is TRBJ2-1, the V gene TRBV29-1; 10 bases fit TRBD2. The CDR3 is 14 amino acids. V was clipped by 5 bases and J by 4 bases; unmatched bases: 5. Germline assignment: CDR1 SQVTM and CDR2 ANQGSEA. For the CDR3, the DNA is TGCAGCGTTTCACTAGCGGGGACATACAATGAGCAGTTCTTC. Amino acids: CSVSLAGTYNEQFF.

The chain carries TRBV3-1 (or the pseudogene TRBV3-2) and TRBJ1-4; perhaps TRBD1 as D (6 bases). The CDR3 sequence is 15 residues long. CDR1 is LGHDT, CDR2 YNNKEL, per germline (reference sequence). V was pared by 2 bases and J by 3 bases, with 10 bases between. CDR3 sequence: CASSQMGGPNEKLFF. The CDR3 bases are TGTGCCAGCAGCCAAATGGGGGGGCCTAATGAAAAACTGTTTTTT.

There are a few counts of this clone. The rearrangement uses TRBV10-3 and TRBJ1-4; D ambiguous. CDR1 and CDR2 from the germline V gene are ENHRY and SYGVKD. The V and J ends lost 4 bases and 2 bases respectively, with 5 bases between them. The CDR3 spans 13 residues. CDR3 residues: CAISARTNEKLFF. The DNA for the CDR3 is TGTGCCATCAGTGCTCGGACTAATGAAAAACTGTTTTTT.

The chain recombines TRBV19 with TRBJ1-5; weak D call: TRBD1 (5 bases). The germline CDR1 and CDR2 sequences are LNHDA and SQIVND (reference sequence). The CDR3 runs to 13 residues. V was cut by 4 bases and J by 2 bases, with 6 bases left in between. The CDR3 region is CASSTRGNQPQHF. The CDR3 DNA reads TGTGCCAGTAGTACCAGGGGCAATCAGCCCCAGCATTTT. The variable domain in full, with the rest retrieved from reference TRBV19 and TRBJ1-5, is DGGITQSPKYLFRKEGQNVTLSCEQNLNHDAMYWYRQDPGQGLRLIYYSQIVNDFQKGDIAEGYSVSREKKESFPLTVTSAQKNPTAFYLCASSTRGNQPQHFGDGTRLSIL.

The chain links TRBV6-4 to TRBJ2-2; 12 positions match TRBD2. CDR3 length equals 14 residues. In germline, CDR1 is MRHNA, CDR2 SNTAGT. With V trimmed by 8 bases and J by 5 bases, 3 bases remained unmatched. The CDR3 region has the DNA TGTGCCAGCCGGACTAGCGGGAATACCGGGGAGCTGTTTTTT. Amino acid sequence: CASRTSGNTGELFF.

The chain couples TRBV11-2 to TRBJ2-5, with TRBD1 matching over 8 bases. There are 17 residues in the CDR3. V dropped 1 base and J dropped 5; count of bases not matched to a gene: 12. Germline lookup yields CDR1 SGHAT and CDR2 FQNNGV. The chain's CDR3 is CASSLGPGGPSRETQYF. The CDR3 DNA follows: TGTGCCAGCAGCTTAGGACCAGGGGGCCCAAGTCGGGAGACCCAGTACTTC.

This chain uses TRBV19 with TRBJ1-5; D is unresolved. CDR3 size: 16 residues. V lost 2 bases and J 2 bases, leaving 13 bases between the germline ends. Per the germline V gene, CDR1 is LNHDA and CDR2 is SQIVND (reference sequence). The DNA of the CDR3 is TGTGCCAGTAGTATAACCGCCTTGGCTGGCAATCAGCCCCAGCATTTT. Protein: CASSITALAGNQPQHF.

This clone was recorded only once. The genes are TRBV5-1 and TRBJ2-1; D is undetermined. Trimming removed 0 bases from V and 2 bases from J, with 6 bases in between. Germline V gene sequence: CDR1 SGHRS, CDR2 YFSETQ. This CDR3 has 14 amino acids. The CDR3 DNA is TGCGCCAGCAGCTTGGGCACTACCTACAATGAGCAGTTCTTC. It yields the protein CASSLGTTYNEQFF. Full variable domain (missing parts from reference TRBV5-1 and TRBJ2-1): KAGVTQTPRYLIKTRGQQVTLSCSPISGHRSVSWYQQTPGQGLQFLFEYFSETQRNKGNFPGRFSGRQFSNSRSEMNVSTLELGDSALYLCASSLGTTYNEQFFGPGTRLTVL.

This clone came up once. This chain joins TRBV3-1 (or the pseudogene TRBV3-2) and TRBJ2-2; 7 bases map to TRBD2. The CDR3 has 14 residues. Looked up from germline, CDR1 is LGHDT and CDR2 is YNNKEL (reference sequence). With V trimmed by 9 bases and J by 1 base, 5 bases remained unmatched. The CDR3 nucleotides are TGTGCCAGGACGAGCGGGATGAACACCGGGGAGCTGTTTTTT. Translation gives CARTSGMNTGELFF.

The V gene is TRBV19, the J gene TRBJ1-4; D may be TRBD1 (5 bases). Germline assignment: CDR1 LNHDA and CDR2 SQIVND (reference sequence). This CDR3 spans 16 amino acids. V was shortened by 6 bases and J by 0 bases, with 14 bases between the two germline ends. The CDR3 coding sequence is TGTGCCAGTAGGAGGACAAGAAGAGCAACTAATGAAAAACTGTTTTTT. Translated: CASRRTRRATNEKLFF.

The V call is TRBV13, the J call TRBJ2-1; 8 positions match TRBD2. The V and J ends lost 2 bases and 7 bases, in that order; junction bases with no gene match: 10. This CDR3 has 16 residues. The germline CDR1 and CDR2 sequences are PRHDT and FYEKMQ (reference sequence). CDR3 protein: CASSLWSGRIGNEQFF. In nucleotides, the CDR3 is TGTGCCAGCAGCTTATGGAGCGGGAGAATTGGGAATGAGCAGTTCTTC.

As DNA, the CDR3 is TGTGCCAGCAGCTTGGCGGGACAGGGGGGGAATACGCAGTATTTT. Translation: CASSLAGQGGNTQYF. The rearrangement joins TRBV5-6 to TRBJ2-3; TRBD1 matches at 11 bases. With 0 bases clipped from V and 7 bases from J, the junction kept 4 bases outside the gene matches. CDR1 and CDR2 (germline): SGHDT, YYEEEE. The CDR3 runs to 15 residues.

This clone was detected only once. The sample has other DNA sequences that encode this CDR3 too. The chain joins TRBV18 to TRBJ1-2; TRBD1 aligns across 7 bases. With 3 bases clipped from V and 4 bases from J, the junction kept 11 bases outside the gene matches. This CDR3 contains 16 residues. Germline V lookup: CDR1 KGHSH, CDR2 LQKENI. The CDR3 DNA sequence: TGTGCCAGCTCACCTATTTCCGGGACAGAAGGCTATGGCTACACCTTC. It specifies CASSPISGTEGYGYTF. Full variable domain (rest looked up from reference TRBV18 and TRBJ1-2): NAGVMQNPRHLVRRRGQEARLRCSPMKGHSHVYWYRQLPEEGLKFMVYLQKENIIDESGMPKERFSAEFPKEGPSILRIQQVVRGDSAAYFCASSPISGTEGYGYTFGSGTRLTVV.

The CDR3 sequence is CASSLKGAGSEAFF. The CDR3 coding sequence is TGTGCCAGTAGTCTCAAGGGGGCAGGTAGTGAAGCTTTCTTT. The rearrangement links TRBV19 to TRBJ1-1; 7 nucleotides line up with TRBD1. V shed 5 bases and J 7 bases; nucleotides not matched to a gene: 10. Germline V gene sequence: CDR1 LNHDA, CDR2 SQIVND (reference sequence). This CDR3 contains 14 residues.

The gene calls are TRBV10-3 and TRBJ1-3; 7 nucleotides line up with TRBD1. Germline CDR1 reads ENHRY; CDR2 reads SYGVKD. Trimming took 9 bases from V and 1 from J; bases not matched to a gene: 0. The CDR3 is made up of 12 amino acids. The CDR3: CAIQGSGNTIYF. The CDR3 DNA is TGTGCCATACAGGGGTCTGGAAACACCATATATTTT.

The chain has TRBV28 and TRBJ2-7; 11 nucleotides agree with TRBD2. The CDR3 covers 16 residues. The J segment lost 4 bases and the V segment lost 5 bases, leaving 10 bases of the junction unmatched. Germline V CDR1 and CDR2: MDHEN, SYDVKM. CDR3: CASSPNSSGRMYEQYF. The DNA of the CDR3 is TGTGCCAGCAGTCCTAACTCTAGCGGGAGGATGTACGAGCAGTACTTC.

As concerns this clone: Sequence at one end of the junction differs from germline and may be a read error. V gene TRBV6-1 combines with J gene TRBJ2-4; 9 bases fit TRBD1. The length of the CDR3 is 11 residues. From germline, CDR1 is MNHNS and CDR2 SASEGT. For the CDR3, the DNA is TGTGCCAGCAGTGAAGGGGACAGGGAAAACTTC. Amino acids: CASSEGDRENF.